The sequence of this TCR beta chain was determined in a study of blood T cells in healthy people across ages. V dropped 0 bases and J dropped 5 bases, with 8 bases sitting between them. The CDR3 extends over 14 amino acids. Germline V lookup: CDR1 SGHRS, CDR2 YFSETQ. A J-beta primer mix and a sample-barcoded 5' primer were used in a second PCR of about 7 to 12 cycles. Per sample, CDR3-containing paired-end reads numbered at least 2.5 million. One entry per CDR3 protein results from TCRdb running MiXCR on the 5' RACE reads. The sample records over a million distinct CDR3 sequences, 45% to 70% being singletons. Sample donors were healthy Caucasian individuals that came from Russia, aged about 6 to 100.

This receptor was taken from a man aged 18 to 29 in good health. Sequencing input: blood. The J gene is TRBJ1-4, the V gene TRBV5-1; the D is unclear. In DNA, the CDR3 is TGCGCCAGCAGCTTGGGACGGCAGAATGAAAAACTGTTTTTT. Its translation: CASSLGRQNEKLFF.